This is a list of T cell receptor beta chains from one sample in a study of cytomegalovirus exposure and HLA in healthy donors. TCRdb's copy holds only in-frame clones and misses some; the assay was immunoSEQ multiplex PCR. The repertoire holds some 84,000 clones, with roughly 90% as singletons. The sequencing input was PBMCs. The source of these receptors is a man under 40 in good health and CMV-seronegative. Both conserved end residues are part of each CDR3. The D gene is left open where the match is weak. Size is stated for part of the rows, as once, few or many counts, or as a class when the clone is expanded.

CDR3aa: CASSQGRGIIPGELFF
CDR3nt: TGTGCCAGCAGCCAAGGTCGGGGGATCATCCCCGGGGAGCTGTTTTTT
v_gene: TRBV4-2
abundance: NA
j_gene: TRBJ2-2
d_gene: NA
len: 16

CDR3aa: CAISSGRANQPQHF
CDR3nt: TGTGCCATCAGCTCAGGGAGGGCTAATCAGCCCCAGCATTTT
v_gene: TRBV10-3
abundance: few
j_gene: TRBJ1-5
d_gene: NA
len: 14

CDR3aa: CASSLREASYEQYF
CDR3nt: TGTGCCAGCAGCTTGAGAGAGGCGTCCTACGAGCAGTACTTC
v_gene: TRBV5-4
abundance: NA
j_gene: TRBJ2-7
d_gene: NA
len: 14

CDR3aa: CASSVVGAGEKLFF
CDR3nt: TGTGCCAGCAGCGTAGTGGGGGCTGGTGAAAAACTGTTTTTT
v_gene: TRBV9
abundance: NA
j_gene: TRBJ1-4
d_gene: NA
len: 14

CDR3aa: CASRPDRVGYTGELFF
CDR3nt: TGCGCCAGCAGGCCTGACAGGGTGGGGTACACCGGGGAGCTGTTTTTT
v_gene: TRBV10-1
abundance: once
j_gene: TRBJ2-2
d_gene: TRBD1
len: 16

CDR3aa: CASSHQTEILSGNTIYF
CDR3nt: TGTGCCAGCAGCCATCAAACAGAAATACTCTCTGGAAACACCATATATTTT
v_gene: TRBV5-5
abundance: NA
j_gene: TRBJ1-3
d_gene: NA
len: 17

CDR3aa: CASKAGRTGELFF
CDR3nt: TGTGCCAGCAAGGCAGGTCGTACCGGGGAGCTGTTTTTT
v_gene: TRBV2
abundance: NA
j_gene: TRBJ2-2
d_gene: NA
len: 13

CDR3aa: CASSYFGQSNEKLFF
CDR3nt: TGTGCCAGCAGTTACTTCGGACAGTCTAATGAAAAACTGTTTTTT
v_gene: TRBV6-5
abundance: NA
j_gene: TRBJ1-4
d_gene: NA
len: 15

CDR3aa: CANTQGAFGANVLTF
CDR3nt: TGTGCCAACACACAGGGGGCGTTTGGGGCCAACGTCCTGACTTTC
v_gene: TRBV2
abundance: NA
j_gene: TRBJ2-6
d_gene: TRBD1
len: 15

CDR3aa: CASSPWGQGSGELFF
CDR3nt: TGTGCCAGCAGTCCCTGGGGACAGGGGTCCGGGGAGCTGTTTTTT
v_gene: TRBV6-5
abundance: NA
j_gene: TRBJ2-2
d_gene: TRBD1
len: 15

CDR3aa: CASSLIGGQEETQYF
CDR3nt: TGTGCCAGCAGCTTGATAGGAGGTCAAGAAGAGACCCAGTACTTC
v_gene: TRBV5-4
abundance: NA
j_gene: TRBJ2-5
d_gene: NA
len: 15

CDR3aa: CASSRTDRVNGYTF
CDR3nt: TGTGCCAGCAGCCGGACGGACAGGGTGAATGGCTACACCTTC
v_gene: TRBV28
abundance: NA
j_gene: TRBJ1-2
d_gene: TRBD1
len: 14

CDR3aa: CSGQGNTNEKLFF
CDR3nt: TGCAGCGGACAGGGTAATACTAATGAAAAACTGTTTTTT
v_gene: TRBV29-1
abundance: NA
j_gene: TRBJ1-4
d_gene: TRBD1
len: 13

CDR3aa: CASIFTTNEEQYF
CDR3nt: TGTGCCAGCATCTTCACCACTAATGAGGAGCAGTACTTC
v_gene: TRBV6-4
abundance: NA
j_gene: TRBJ2-7
d_gene: NA
len: 13

CDR3aa: CASSPYGGAVSGELFF
CDR3nt: TGTGCCAGCAGTCCATACGGGGGGGCCGTGTCCGGGGAGCTGTTTTTT
v_gene: TRBV2
abundance: NA
j_gene: TRBJ2-2
d_gene: TRBD2
len: 16

CDR3aa: CASSLALQDYTEAFF
CDR3nt: TGTGCCAGCAGCTTAGCCTTACAGGATTACACTGAAGCTTTCTTT
v_gene: TRBV11-1
abundance: NA
j_gene: TRBJ1-1
d_gene: NA
len: 15

CDR3aa: CASSVGLAGGIQETQYF
CDR3nt: TGTGCCAGCAGTGTGGGACTAGCGGGAGGAATCCAAGAGACCCAGTACTTC
v_gene: TRBV28
abundance: NA
j_gene: TRBJ2-5
d_gene: TRBD2
len: 17

CDR3aa: CASMTAYGYTF
CDR3nt: TGTGCCAGCATGACAGCCTATGGCTACACCTTC
v_gene: TRBV27
abundance: once
j_gene: TRBJ1-2
d_gene: NA
len: 11

CDR3aa: CASSLGTGGTDTQYF
CDR3nt: TGTGCCAGTAGTCTGGGAACAGGGGGCACAGATACGCAGTATTTT
v_gene: TRBV19
abundance: NA
j_gene: TRBJ2-3
d_gene: TRBD1
len: 15

CDR3aa: CASSKRHGENTEAFF
CDR3nt: TGTGCCAGCAGCAAACGTCACGGAGAGAACACTGAAGCTTTCTTT
v_gene: TRBV11-3
abundance: NA
j_gene: TRBJ1-1
d_gene: NA
len: 15

CDR3aa: CASSIGTGAILERNTGELFF
CDR3nt: TGTGCCAGTAGTATCGGTACAGGGGCCATACTTGAAAGGAACACCGGGGAGCTGTTTTTT
v_gene: TRBV19
abundance: NA
j_gene: TRBJ2-2
d_gene: TRBD1
len: 20

CDR3aa: CASSLRRDSYEQYF
CDR3nt: TGCGCCAGCAGCTTAAGGAGGGACTCCTACGAGCAGTACTTC
v_gene: TRBV5-1
abundance: NA
j_gene: TRBJ2-7
d_gene: NA
len: 14

CDR3aa: CASGSRVTGELFF
CDR3nt: TGTGCTAGTGGTTCCAGGGTCACCGGGGAGCTGTTTTTT
v_gene: TRBV12-5
abundance: NA
j_gene: TRBJ2-2
d_gene: NA
len: 13

CDR3aa: CASSPRTSGGVETQYF
CDR3nt: TGCGCCAGCAGCCCCCGGACTAGCGGGGGGGTAGAGACCCAGTACTTC
v_gene: TRBV5-1
abundance: NA
j_gene: TRBJ2-5
d_gene: TRBD2
len: 16

CDR3aa: CASRPLLEAGTQYF
CDR3nt: TGTGCCAGCCGCCCTCTTCTCGAGGCCGGTACGCAGTATTTT
v_gene: TRBV2
abundance: NA
j_gene: TRBJ2-3
d_gene: NA
len: 14

CDR3aa: CASSVGQGSAKLFF
CDR3nt: TGTGCCAGCAGTGTCGGACAGGGTTCCGCAAAACTGTTTTTT
v_gene: TRBV6-5
abundance: NA
j_gene: TRBJ1-4
d_gene: TRBD1
len: 14

CDR3aa: CASSPMAQRETQYF
CDR3nt: TGCGCCAGCAGCCCCATGGCCCAGAGGGAGACCCAGTACTTC
v_gene: TRBV5-1
abundance: NA
j_gene: TRBJ2-5
d_gene: NA
len: 14

CDR3aa: CASSPRGAEAFF
CDR3nt: TGTGCCAGCTCACCAAGGGGCGCTGAAGCTTTCTTT
v_gene: TRBV18
abundance: NA
j_gene: TRBJ1-1
d_gene: NA
len: 12

CDR3aa: CASSIVGSRLYEQFF
CDR3nt: TGTGCCAGTAGTATAGTCGGGAGCCGGCTGTATGAGCAGTTCTTC
v_gene: TRBV19
abundance: once
j_gene: TRBJ2-1
d_gene: NA
len: 15

CDR3aa: CASSENLSYEQYF
CDR3nt: TGTGCCAGCAGTGAAAATCTATCCTACGAGCAGTACTTC
v_gene: TRBV6-1
abundance: many
j_gene: TRBJ2-7
d_gene: NA
len: 13

CDR3aa: CASSIDRGLDEQFF
CDR3nt: TGTGCCAGTAGTATAGACAGGGGTTTGGATGAGCAGTTCTTC
v_gene: TRBV19
abundance: NA
j_gene: TRBJ2-1
d_gene: NA
len: 14

CDR3aa: CASGPTGLAYEQYF
CDR3nt: TGTGCCAGCGGTCCCACGGGACTAGCTTACGAGCAGTACTTC
v_gene: TRBV9
abundance: once
j_gene: TRBJ2-7
d_gene: TRBD2
len: 14

CDR3aa: CASRKGASGANVLTF
CDR3nt: TGTGCCAGCAGAAAGGGGGCGTCCGGGGCCAACGTCCTGACTTTC
v_gene: TRBV2
abundance: NA
j_gene: TRBJ2-6
d_gene: TRBD1
len: 15

CDR3aa: CASSPKGQGAAYEQYF
CDR3nt: TGTGCCAGCAGCCCTAAGGGACAGGGGGCTGCCTACGAGCAGTACTTC
v_gene: TRBV14
abundance: once
j_gene: TRBJ2-7
d_gene: TRBD1
len: 16

CDR3aa: CATSSLARGAGELFF
CDR3nt: TGTGCCACCAGCTCCTTAGCCAGGGGAGCCGGGGAGCTGTTTTTT
v_gene: TRBV15
abundance: NA
j_gene: TRBJ2-2
d_gene: NA
len: 15

CDR3aa: CATPTGTGGMETQYF
CDR3nt: TGTGCCACTCCCACCGGGACAGGGGGCATGGAGACCCAGTACTTC
v_gene: TRBV2
abundance: NA
j_gene: TRBJ2-5
d_gene: TRBD1
len: 15

CDR3aa: CAWSVPGQKYEQYF
CDR3nt: TGTGCCTGGAGTGTACCGGGACAGAAATACGAGCAGTACTTC
v_gene: TRBV30
abundance: NA
j_gene: TRBJ2-7
d_gene: TRBD1
len: 14

CDR3aa: CASSLRTVATNEKLFF
CDR3nt: TGTGCCAGTAGTCTCCGGACAGTTGCAACTAATGAAAAACTGTTTTTT
v_gene: TRBV19
abundance: NA
j_gene: TRBJ1-4
d_gene: NA
len: 16

CDR3aa: CASSPGTGPGYTF
CDR3nt: TGTGCCAGCAGCCCAGGGACAGGGCCGGGCTACACCTTC
v_gene: TRBV7-3
abundance: NA
j_gene: TRBJ1-2
d_gene: TRBD1
len: 13

CDR3aa: CATSIDRGRAFF
CDR3nt: TGTGCCACCAGCATCGACCGGGGTAGGGCTTTCTTT
v_gene: TRBV15
abundance: NA
j_gene: TRBJ1-1
d_gene: NA
len: 12

CDR3aa: CASSSRQGPYEQYF
CDR3nt: TGTGCCAGCAGCTCCCGACAGGGGCCCTACGAGCAGTACTTC
v_gene: TRBV11-2
abundance: few
j_gene: TRBJ2-7
d_gene: TRBD1
len: 14

CDR3aa: CASSFPGQFTDTQYF
CDR3nt: TGTGCCAGCAGTTTCCCAGGACAGTTTACAGATACGCAGTATTTT
v_gene: TRBV28
abundance: NA
j_gene: TRBJ2-3
d_gene: NA
len: 15

CDR3aa: CASSLATGLGQETQYF
CDR3nt: TGTGCCAGCAGCTTAGCCACGGGACTGGGCCAAGAGACCCAGTACTTC
v_gene: TRBV7-2
abundance: NA
j_gene: TRBJ2-5
d_gene: NA
len: 16

CDR3aa: CASSQTSSPSNEQFF
CDR3nt: TGCGCCAGCAGCCAAACTAGCAGTCCGAGCAATGAGCAGTTCTTC
v_gene: TRBV4-1
abundance: NA
j_gene: TRBJ2-1
d_gene: NA
len: 15

CDR3aa: CASSFEQNNGYTF
CDR3nt: TGTGCCAGCAGCTTTGAACAGAACAATGGCTACACCTTC
v_gene: TRBV11-2
abundance: NA
j_gene: TRBJ1-2
d_gene: NA
len: 13

CDR3aa: CASSPLLSRESYNEQFF
CDR3nt: TGTGCCAGCTCACCTCTCCTGTCCCGGGAGTCCTACAATGAGCAGTTCTTC
v_gene: TRBV18
abundance: once
j_gene: TRBJ2-1
d_gene: NA
len: 17

CDR3aa: CSVPDSTGNTIYF
CDR3nt: TGCAGCGTACCGGACAGTACTGGAAACACCATATATTTT
v_gene: TRBV29-1
abundance: NA
j_gene: TRBJ1-3
d_gene: NA
len: 13

CDR3aa: CASSLAGRLTDTQYF
CDR3nt: TGTGCCAGCAGCTTAGCGGGCAGGCTCACAGATACGCAGTATTTT
v_gene: TRBV11-1
abundance: once
j_gene: TRBJ2-3
d_gene: NA
len: 15

CDR3aa: CASSLSLAGGNQETQYF
CDR3nt: TGTGCCAGCAGCTTAAGCCTAGCGGGGGGAAACCAAGAGACCCAGTACTTC
v_gene: TRBV7-2
abundance: NA
j_gene: TRBJ2-5
d_gene: TRBD2
len: 17

CDR3aa: CASMSPPDSLNYGYTF
CDR3nt: TGTGCCAGCATGTCCCCCCCTGACAGTCTTAACTATGGCTACACCTTC
v_gene: TRBV6-4
abundance: NA
j_gene: TRBJ1-2
d_gene: NA
len: 16

CDR3aa: CASSTSGGKPQKNYGYTF
CDR3nt: TGTGCCAGCAGTACATCAGGGGGCAAACCTCAAAAGAACTATGGCTACACCTTC
v_gene: TRBV28
abundance: NA
j_gene: TRBJ1-2
d_gene: TRBD1
len: 18

CDR3aa: CASSESGYEQYF
CDR3nt: TGCGCCAGCAGTGAGTCCGGCTACGAGCAGTACTTC
v_gene: TRBV10-2
abundance: NA
j_gene: TRBJ2-7
d_gene: NA
len: 12

CDR3aa: CASREGAGYDTGANVLTF
CDR3nt: TGTGCCAGCAGAGAGGGCGCGGGATATGACACTGGGGCCAACGTCCTGACTTTC
v_gene: TRBV7-9
abundance: NA
j_gene: TRBJ2-6
d_gene: NA
len: 18

CDR3aa: CASSPGGFGAFF
CDR3nt: TGTGCCAGCAGCCCCGGCGGGTTTGGAGCTTTCTTT
v_gene: TRBV9
abundance: NA
j_gene: TRBJ1-1
d_gene: NA
len: 12